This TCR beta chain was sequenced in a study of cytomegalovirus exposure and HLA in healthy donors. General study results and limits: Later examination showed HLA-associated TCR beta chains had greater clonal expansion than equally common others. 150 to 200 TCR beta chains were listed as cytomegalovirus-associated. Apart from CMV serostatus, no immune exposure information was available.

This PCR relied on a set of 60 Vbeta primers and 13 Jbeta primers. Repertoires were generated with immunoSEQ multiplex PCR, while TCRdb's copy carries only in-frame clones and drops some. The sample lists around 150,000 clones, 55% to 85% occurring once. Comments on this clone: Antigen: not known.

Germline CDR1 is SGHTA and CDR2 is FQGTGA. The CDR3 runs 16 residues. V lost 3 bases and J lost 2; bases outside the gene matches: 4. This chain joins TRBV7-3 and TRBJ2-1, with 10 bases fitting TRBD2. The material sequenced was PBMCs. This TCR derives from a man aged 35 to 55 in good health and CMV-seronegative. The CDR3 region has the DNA TGTGCCAGCAGCTTTAATAGCGGGGGGCCCTACAATGAGCAGTTCTTC. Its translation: CASSFNSGGPYNEQFF.